Listed here is a single T cell receptor beta chain. Its antigen remains unknown. The germline CDR1 and CDR2 sequences are MNHNS and SASEGT. The J segment lost 2 bases and the V segment lost 3 bases, leaving 8 bases of the junction unmatched. This CDR3 spans 19 amino acids. These data come from a study of T cells after yellow fever vaccination. Across the whole study: Preparation of the low-cell-number fractions used SMART-Seq v4 Ultra Low Input. General observations from the study: Boosting was followed by the reappearance of most primary-vaccination clones (roughly 95% CD4, 70% to 90% CD8).

TCRdb redid the calling of the 5' RACE reads with MiXCR, one entry per CDR3 protein. The sample carries under 250,000 distinct CDR3 sequences, under 3.5% recorded once. This sample comprised CD4+ T cells sorted from PBMCs, obtained 10 days after the yellow fever booster vaccination. The TCR sequence derives from a man between 18 and 35 years old who received the YFV17D yellow fever vaccine. V usage is TRBV6-1 and J usage is TRBJ2-2, with 14 nucleotides matching TRBD2. CDR3 sequence (DNA): TGTGCCAGCAGTGACGGACTAGCGGGGGGCGTCATCAACACCGGGGAGCTGTTTTTT. It specifies CASSDGLAGGVINTGELFF.